This TCR beta chain was identified in a study of cytomegalovirus exposure and HLA in healthy donors. Germline V gene lookup returns CDR1 MGHDK and CDR2 SYGVNS. With 4 bases clipped from V and 5 bases from J, the junction kept 11 bases outside the gene matches. The CDR3 totals 16 residues. On this clone itself: Antigen unknown.

The study ran its PCR with 60 Vbeta and 13 Jbeta primers. The assay was immunoSEQ multiplex PCR, and TCRdb's table has in-frame clones only and misses some. In the table there are fewer than 140,000 clones, over 55% of which are singletons. General observations from the study: Three chains tied to CMV proved CMV antigen-specific in vitro. Most of the TCR beta V segments (in an earlier analysis) were productive either about 87% or about 30% of the time.

The sequencing sample was made of PBMCs. The sequence derives from a female donor in good health and CMV-seronegative. This chain uses TRBV25-1 with TRBJ2-5; 9 bases agree with TRBD2. The CDR3 loop reads CASSGMDSGRGETQYF. In DNA, the CDR3 is TGTGCCAGCAGTGGAATGGATAGCGGGAGAGGGGAGACCCAGTACTTC.